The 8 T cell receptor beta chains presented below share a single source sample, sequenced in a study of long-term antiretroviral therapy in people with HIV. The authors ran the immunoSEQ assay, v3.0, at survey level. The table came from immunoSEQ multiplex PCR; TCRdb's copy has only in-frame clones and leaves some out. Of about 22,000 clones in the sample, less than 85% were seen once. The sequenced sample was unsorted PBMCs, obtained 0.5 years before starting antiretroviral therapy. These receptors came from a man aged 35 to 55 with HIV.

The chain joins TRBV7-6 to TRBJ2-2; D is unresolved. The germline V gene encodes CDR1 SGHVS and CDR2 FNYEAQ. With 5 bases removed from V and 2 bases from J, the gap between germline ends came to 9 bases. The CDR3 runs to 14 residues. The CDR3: CASSLDHNTGELFF. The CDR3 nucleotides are TGTGCCAGCAGCCTGGACCACAACACCGGGGAGCTGTTTTTT.

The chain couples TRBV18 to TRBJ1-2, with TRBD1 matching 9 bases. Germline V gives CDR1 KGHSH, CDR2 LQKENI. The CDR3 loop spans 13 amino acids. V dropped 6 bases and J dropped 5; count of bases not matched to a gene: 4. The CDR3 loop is CASSPGTGYGYTF. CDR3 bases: TGTGCCAGCTCCCCCGGGACAGGGTATGGCTACACCTTC. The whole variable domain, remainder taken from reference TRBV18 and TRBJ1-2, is NAGVMQNPRHLVRRRGQEARLRCSPMKGHSHVYWYRQLPEEGLKFMVYLQKENIIDESGMPKERFSAEFPKEGPSILRIQQVVRGDSAAYFCASSPGTGYGYTFGSGTRLTVV.

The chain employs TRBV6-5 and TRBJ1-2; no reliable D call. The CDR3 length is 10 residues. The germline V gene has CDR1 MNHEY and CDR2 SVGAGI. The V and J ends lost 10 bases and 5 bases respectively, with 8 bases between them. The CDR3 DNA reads TGTGCCACCAGACGGTATGGCTACACCTTC. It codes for CATRRYGYTF.

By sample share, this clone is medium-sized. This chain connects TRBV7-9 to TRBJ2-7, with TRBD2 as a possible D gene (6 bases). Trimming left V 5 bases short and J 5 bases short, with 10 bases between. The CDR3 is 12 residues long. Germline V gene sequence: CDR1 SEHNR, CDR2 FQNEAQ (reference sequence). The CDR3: CASSPPGDEQYF. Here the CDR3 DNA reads TGTGCCAGCAGCCCTCCGGGGGACGAGCAGTACTTC.

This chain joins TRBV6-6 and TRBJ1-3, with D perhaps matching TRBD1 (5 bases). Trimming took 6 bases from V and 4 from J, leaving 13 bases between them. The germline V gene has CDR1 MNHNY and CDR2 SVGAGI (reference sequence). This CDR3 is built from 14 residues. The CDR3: CASRDTAAGNTIYF. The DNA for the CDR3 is TGTGCCAGCAGGGACACAGCCGCCGGAAACACCATATATTTT.

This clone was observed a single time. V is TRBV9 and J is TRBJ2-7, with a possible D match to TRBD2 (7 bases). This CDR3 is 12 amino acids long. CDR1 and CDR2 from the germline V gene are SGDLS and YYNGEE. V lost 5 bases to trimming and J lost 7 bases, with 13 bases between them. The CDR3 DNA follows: TGTGCCAGCAGTTGGACAGCGGGAGAGCAGTACTTC. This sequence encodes CASSWTAGEQYF.

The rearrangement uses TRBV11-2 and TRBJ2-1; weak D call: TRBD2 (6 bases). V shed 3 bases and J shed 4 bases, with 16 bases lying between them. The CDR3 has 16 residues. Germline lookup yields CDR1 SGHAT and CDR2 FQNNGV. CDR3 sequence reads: CASSFTAGLRYNEQFF. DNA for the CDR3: TGTGCCAGCAGCTTCACCGCGGGACTGAGGTACAATGAGCAGTTCTTC.

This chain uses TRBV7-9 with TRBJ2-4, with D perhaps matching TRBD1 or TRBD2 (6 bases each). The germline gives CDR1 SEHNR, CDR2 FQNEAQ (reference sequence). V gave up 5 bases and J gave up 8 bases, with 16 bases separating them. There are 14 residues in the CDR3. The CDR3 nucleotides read TGTGCCAGCAGCCTAAACCGGGGGCAGGACATTCAGTACTTC. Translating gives CASSLNRGQDIQYF.